The 3 T cell receptor beta chains in this list originate from one sample, sequenced in a study of cytomegalovirus exposure and HLA in healthy donors. Use of 60 Vbeta and 13 Jbeta primers characterized the PCR. Data came from immunoSEQ multiplex PCR; TCRdb stores just in-frame clones and leaves some out. The repertoire holds 150,000 to 200,000 clones, with more than 60% as singletons. Sample: PBMCs. The origin of the receptors is a human donor in good health.

This rearrangement joins TRBV7-3 to TRBJ2-2, with D possibly TRBD2 on 5 matching bases. Germline V gene sequence: CDR1 SGHTA, CDR2 FQGTGA. This CDR3 spans 14 amino acids. V was clipped by 4 bases and J by 6 bases, with 12 bases between them. The CDR3: CASSSTRDSGELFF. DNA for the CDR3: TGTGCCAGCAGCTCCACTAGAGATTCCGGGGAGCTGTTTTTT.

CDR3 residues: CASSLNKGQGHNYGYTF. CDR3 in DNA: TGTGCCAGCAGCTTAAATAAAGGGCAGGGGCACAACTATGGCTACACCTTC. This chain connects TRBV7-9 to TRBJ1-2, with a weak D call TRBD1 (6 bases). The CDR3 has 17 amino acids. Germline V gene data show CDR1 as SEHNR and CDR2 as FQNEAQ (reference sequence). Trimming removed 2 bases at V and 2 bases at J, with 18 bases between. Based on the CDR3 plus reference TRBV7-9 and TRBJ1-2, the full variable domain is DTGVSQNPRHKITKRGQNVTFRCDPISEHNRLYWYRQTLGQGPEFLTYFQNEAQLEKSRLLSDRFSAERPKGSFSTLEIQRTEQGDSAMYLCASSLNKGQGHNYGYTFGSGTRLTVV.

The chain links TRBV5-4 to TRBJ2-3, with D perhaps matching TRBD1 (5 bases). The CDR3 loop spans 15 amino acids. Germline V gene lookup returns CDR1 SGHNT and CDR2 YYREEE (reference sequence). V lost 2 bases and J lost 5, with 15 bases in between. CDR3 loop: CASSFSWGSEDTQYF. DNA for the CDR3: TGTGCCAGCAGCTTTTCTTGGGGCTCGGAAGATACGCAGTATTTT.